Following are 22 T cell receptor beta chains from one sample sequenced in a study of T cells after posttransplantation cyclophosphamide. Data came from immunoSEQ multiplex PCR; TCRdb stores just in-frame clones and leaves some out. There are about 39,000 clones in the sample, none observed a single time. What was sequenced was PBMCs. The receptors derive from a woman in her fifties or sixties in good health and a related stem cell transplant donor.

This clone was seen many times. The gene calls are TRBV6-1 and TRBJ1-3; D perhaps matches TRBD1 (5 bases). V was shortened by 1 base and J by 7 bases, with 14 bases between the two germline ends. Germline values: CDR1 MNHNS, CDR2 SASEGT. The CDR3 length is 15 residues. The CDR3 loop is CASSEEGLKGNTIYF. CDR3 in DNA: TGTGCCAGCAGTGAAGAGGGCCTAAAGGGGAACACCATATATTTT.

This clone was counted ten times or more. The chain uses TRBV21-1 and TRBJ2-7; whether TRBD1, the table's D call, matches the DNA was not checked. TRBV21-1 is deemed a pseudogene. The CDR3 is 13 amino acids. The chain's CDR3 is CASRQDGSYEQYF. In nucleotides, the CDR3 is TGTGCCAGCAGACAGGACGGTTCCTACGAGCAGTACTTC.

This clone is termed medium-sized (0.01 to 0.1%). CDR3 in DNA: TGCGCCAGCACCGAGAATCCGGGGAGTACCCAGTACTTC. It specifies CASTENPGSTQYF. J is TRBJ2-5 and V is TRBV5-1; a possible D gene is TRBD2 (5 bases). V gave up 6 bases and J gave up 8 bases, with 17 bases separating them. Germline lookup yields CDR1 SGHRS and CDR2 YFSETQ. CDR3 length equals 13 residues.

In this sample, this clone turned up many times. The rearrangement uses TRBV13 and TRBJ2-1; possibly TRBD1 for D (5 bases). V lost 1 base and J 6 bases, leaving 13 bases between the germline ends. CDR3 size: 15 residues. The germline CDR1 and CDR2 sequences are PRHDT and FYEKMQ (reference sequence). CDR3 coding DNA: TGTGCCAGCAGCTTAGAACTTCGGCAGGGCAATGAGCAGTTCTTC. Its translation is CASSLELRQGNEQFF. The variable domain in full, completed from reference TRBV13 and TRBJ2-1, reads AAGVIQSPRHLIKEKRETATLKCYPIPRHDTVYWYQQGPGQDPQFLISFYEKMQSDKGSIPDRFSAQQFSDYHSELNMSSLELGDSALYFCASSLELRQGNEQFFGPGTRLTVL.

This clone was recorded many times. The identical CDR3 is also encoded by other nucleotide sequences in the sample. The chain combines TRBV5-1 with TRBJ1-1; no clear D gene. The ends were cut back, 2 bases at V and 2 bases at J, with 7 bases in the middle. Germline CDR1 reads SGHRS; CDR2 reads YFSETQ. This CDR3 is built from 13 residues. CDR3 sequence: CASSLQSNTEAFF. CDR3 sequence (DNA): TGCGCCAGCAGCTTACAGAGCAACACTGAAGCTTTCTTT. The full variable domain, its missing parts supplied by reference TRBV5-1 and TRBJ1-1, is KAGVTQTPRYLIKTRGQQVTLSCSPISGHRSVSWYQQTPGQGLQFLFEYFSETQRNKGNFPGRFSGRQFSNSRSEMNVSTLELGDSALYLCASSLQSNTEAFFGQGTRLTVV.

This clone was observed many times. V is TRBV6-5 and J is TRBJ1-1, with D perhaps TRBD1 (6 bases). With 7 bases removed from V and 3 bases from J, the gap between germline ends came to 15 bases. Germline-derived CDR1 and CDR2 are MNHEY and SVGAGI. The CDR3 contains 14 residues. The CDR3 DNA reads as TGTGCCAGCACCGTGACAGGATCGGACACTGAAGCTTTCTTT. Its protein product is CASTVTGSDTEAFF.

This clone was seen repeatedly, ten times or more. CDR3 residues: CASRPGLRSDTQYF. The CDR3 DNA follows: TGTGCCAGCAGACCGGGACTACGGTCAGATACGCAGTATTTT. This chain links TRBV7-6 with TRBJ2-3, with 7 positions matching TRBD2. Trimming took 6 bases from V and 4 from J; bases not matched to a gene: 7. The CDR3 extends over 14 amino acids. CDR1 and CDR2 (germline): SGHVS, FNYEAQ. The entire variable domain, with the rest obtained from reference TRBV7-6 and TRBJ2-3, is as follows: GAGVSQSPRYKVTKRGQDVALRCDPISGHVSLYWYRQALGQGPEFLTYFNYEAQQDKSGLPNDRFSAERPEGSISTLTIQRTEQRDSAMYRCASRPGLRSDTQYFGPGTRLTVL.

This clone occurred many times. CDR3 protein: CASSQAGTSGGAGTQYF. The CDR3 bases are TGCGCCAGCAGCCAAGCCGGGACTAGCGGGGGGGCAGGTACGCAGTATTTT. The J gene is TRBJ2-3, the V gene TRBV4-1; 16 bases are shared with TRBD2. Germline CDR1 and CDR2: MGHRA and YSYEKL. The CDR3 covers 17 residues. J was trimmed by 8 bases and V by 1 base; bases with no gene match: 6.

This clone was seen repeatedly, ten times or more. The rearrangement joins TRBV7-9 to TRBJ2-7; TRBD1 aligns across 8 bases. Germline V gene data show CDR1 as SEHNR and CDR2 as FQNEAQ (reference sequence). CDR3 length equals 14 residues. V shed 7 bases and J 5 bases; nucleotides not matched to a gene: 10. CDR3 nucleotide sequence: TGTGCCAGCACCGATATCACAGGGGGAAACGAGCAGTACTTC. Protein product: CASTDITGGNEQYF.

This clone was found many times. The J gene is TRBJ2-7, the V gene TRBV28; the D is unclear. CDR1 and CDR2 (germline): MDHEN, SYDVKM. V lost 3 bases, J lost 5 bases, and 8 bases lay in between. The CDR3 is 12 amino acids. Written as DNA, the CDR3 is TGTGCCAGCAGTTTGCTCGAGGACGAGCAGTACTTC. It codes for CASSLLEDEQYF.

In this sample, this clone turned up many times. Mismatch with germline at one junction end may stem from a read error. The CDR3 DNA reads as TGTGCTAGCAGCCAGCAGGGGGCGAAAGACACCGGGGAGCTGTTTTTT. Translated: CASSQQGAKDTGELFF. The chain couples TRBV7-7 to TRBJ2-2, with 8 bases aligning to TRBD1. The CDR3 is made up of 16 amino acids. Per the germline V gene, CDR1 is SSHAT and CDR2 is FNYEAQ (reference sequence).

This clone appeared many times. The rearrangement uses TRBV2 and TRBJ2-7; 8 bases are a match to TRBD1. In germline, CDR1 is SNHLY, CDR2 FYNNEI. The CDR3 loop spans 14 amino acids. Trimming took 4 bases from V and 4 from J; bases not matched to a gene: 6. This chain's CDR3 is CASSAGTGPYEQYF. CDR3 bases: TGTGCCAGCAGTGCCGGGACAGGACCGTACGAGCAGTACTTC.

This clone was seen ten or more times. The rearrangement uses TRBV18 and TRBJ2-7; 11 nucleotides line up with TRBD2. Trimming cost V 1 base and J 3 bases; bases outside gene matches: 5. The germline gives CDR1 KGHSH, CDR2 LQKENI. The CDR3 is made up of 16 amino acids. The CDR3 DNA is TGTGCCAGCTCACCACGAACTAGCGGGGGCCTCTACGAGCAGTACTTC. Encoded protein: CASSPRTSGGLYEQYF.

This clone was seen repeatedly, ten times or more. The rearrangement links TRBV6-5 to TRBJ2-3, with D possibly being TRBD1 (5 bases). V was clipped by 0 bases and J by 2 bases, with 12 bases between them. Germline CDR1 and CDR2: MNHEY and SVGAGI. The CDR3 is 16 amino acids. The CDR3 is CASSYSKGAFTDTQYF. As DNA, the CDR3 is TGTGCCAGCAGTTACTCTAAAGGGGCATTCACAGATACGCAGTATTTT.

This clone came up a few times. One end of the junction fails to match germline, which may point to a read error. The gene calls are TRBV5-1 and TRBJ1-5, with D possibly TRBD1 on 5 matching bases. Germline V CDR1 and CDR2: SGHRS, YFSETQ. The CDR3 is 14 amino acids. This CDR3 reads CAGSPDSSNQPQHF. CDR3 in DNA: TGCGCCGGCAGTCCTGACAGCTCAAATCAGCCCCAGCATTTT.

This clone has at least ten counts. The gene calls are TRBV19 and TRBJ2-7; the match to TRBD1 covers 8 bases. Germline V gene lookup returns CDR1 LNHDA and CDR2 SQIVND (reference sequence). With 0 bases clipped from V and 2 bases from J, the junction kept 6 bases outside the gene matches. CDR3 length equals 16 residues. The CDR3 DNA reads TGTGCCAGTAGTATAGATATAGGGGGACAGGCCTACGAGCAGTACTTC. Amino acid sequence: CASSIDIGGQAYEQYF.

The sample holds many counts of this clone. The chain links TRBV28 to TRBJ1-5; D is possibly TRBD1 (6 bases). The germline gives CDR1 MDHEN, CDR2 SYDVKM. The CDR3 covers 15 residues. The V gene lost 6 bases and the J gene lost 1 base, with 13 bases spanning the gap. CDR3 sequence reads: CASSPRGASNQPQHF. The DNA for the CDR3 is TGTGCCAGCAGCCCCCGGGGGGCAAGCAATCAGCCCCAGCATTTT.

The J gene is TRBJ1-2, the V gene TRBV9; TRBD1 is a possible D gene (6 bases). Germline loops: CDR1 SGDLS, CDR2 YYNGEE. V was shortened by 3 bases and J by 0 bases, with 15 bases between the two germline ends. This CDR3 comprises 16 residues. CDR3 region: CASSGSGGASNYGYTF. DNA of the CDR3: TGTGCCAGCAGCGGCTCGGGGGGCGCGTCTAACTATGGCTACACCTTC. Full variable domain (outside the CDR3, taken from reference TRBV9 and TRBJ1-2): DSGVTQTPKHLITATGQRVTLRCSPRSGDLSVYWYQQSLDQGLQFLIQYYNGEERAKGNILERFSAQQFPDLHSELNLSSLELGDSALYFCASSGSGGASNYGYTFGSGTRLTVV.

The rearrangement joins TRBV7-9 to TRBJ2-5; 8 bases are shared with TRBD1. The J call may be in error: the DNA end matches TRBJ2-7 better. The CDR3 contains 14 residues. Germline V lookup: CDR1 SEHNR, CDR2 FQNEAQ (reference sequence). CDR3 residues: CASTDITGGNEQYF. The CDR3 region has the DNA TGTGCCAGCACCGATATCACAGGGGGAAACGAGCAGTACTTC.

This clone was counted ten times or more. The CDR3 coding sequence is TGTGCCAGCAGCGACCGGAGCGTTCAAGAGACCCAGTACTTC. Translation gives CASSDRSVQETQYF. The V gene is TRBV11-3, the J gene TRBJ2-5; the D is unclear. Trimming left V 5 bases short and J 2 bases short, with 12 bases between. The CDR3 spans 14 residues. Germline V lookup: CDR1 SGHNT, CDR2 YENEEA.

This clone was seen repeatedly, ten times or more. The chain links TRBV4-3 to TRBJ1-2; D perhaps matches TRBD1 (5 bases). Trimming took 4 bases from V and 2 from J, leaving 14 bases between them. Germline-derived CDR1 and CDR2 are LGHNA and YSLEER. The CDR3 is 15 residues long. CDR3 sequence: CASSRVGAGNYGYTF. In DNA, the CDR3 is TGCGCCAGCAGCCGAGTAGGGGCAGGCAACTATGGCTACACCTTC.

This clone was seen at least ten times. V is TRBV28 and J is TRBJ1-2; no definite D call. V shed 4 bases and J shed 8 bases, with 11 bases lying between them. The germline V gene has CDR1 MDHEN and CDR2 SYDVKM. CDR3 length: 12 amino acids. The CDR3 region has the DNA TGTGCCAGCAGTTCAGTTCTTTACGGCTACACCTTC. Its translation: CASSSVLYGYTF.